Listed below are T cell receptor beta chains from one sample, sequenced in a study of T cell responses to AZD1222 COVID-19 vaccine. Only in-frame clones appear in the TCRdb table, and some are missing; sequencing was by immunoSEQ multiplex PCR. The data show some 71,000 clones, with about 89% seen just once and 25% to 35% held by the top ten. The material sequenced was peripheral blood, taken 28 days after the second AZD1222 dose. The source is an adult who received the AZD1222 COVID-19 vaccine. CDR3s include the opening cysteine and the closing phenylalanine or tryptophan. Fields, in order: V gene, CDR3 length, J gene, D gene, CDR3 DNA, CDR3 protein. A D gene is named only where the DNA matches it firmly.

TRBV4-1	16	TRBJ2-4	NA	TGCGCCAGCAGCCAAGATCGAGGTAGTCAGGGAAACATTCAGTACTTC	CASSQDRGSQGNIQYF
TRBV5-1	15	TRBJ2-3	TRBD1	TGCGCCAGCAGCTTGCGCAGGGGGCACGGGGATACGCAGTATTTT	CASSLRRGHGDTQYF
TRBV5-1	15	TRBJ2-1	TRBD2	TGCGCCAGCAGCTTGCTAGCGGAGCTTAACAATGAGCAGTTCTTC	CASSLLAELNNEQFF
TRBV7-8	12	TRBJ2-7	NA	TGTGCCAGCAGCCGATCCCTCTACGAGCAGTACTTC	CASSRSLYEQYF
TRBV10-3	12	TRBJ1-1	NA	TGTGCCATCAGTGAGTCGAACACTGAAGCTTTCTTT	CAISESNTEAFF
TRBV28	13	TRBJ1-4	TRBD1	TGTGCCAGCACCAAACAACAGGGGGCAAAACTGTTTTTT	CASTKQQGAKLFF
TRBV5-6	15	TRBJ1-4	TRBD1	TGTGCCAGCAGCTCACCGGGACAGGGTAATGAAAAACTGTTTTTT	CASSSPGQGNEKLFF
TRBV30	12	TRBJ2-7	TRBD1	TGTGCCTGGAGTAGGACAGGCTACGAGCAGTACTTC	CAWSRTGYEQYF
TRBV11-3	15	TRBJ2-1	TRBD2	TGTGCCAGCAGCTTAGTGGCGGGAGGACACAATGAGCAGTTCTTC	CASSLVAGGHNEQFF
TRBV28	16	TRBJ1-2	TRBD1	TGTGCCAGCAGCCTTCTCCCGGGACAGGGGGCAGGGGGCTACACCTTC	CASSLLPGQGAGGYTF